This T cell receptor beta chain was sequenced for a study of cytomegalovirus exposure and HLA in healthy donors. The CDR3 is 14 amino acids. Germline-derived CDR1 and CDR2 are LGHNA and YSLEER. V lost 0 bases to trimming and J lost 7 bases, with 12 bases between them. The PCR had 60 Vbeta and 13 Jbeta primers. Here immunoSEQ multiplex PCR was the method, and the copy in TCRdb shows in-frame clones only, minus some. The data hold 210,000 or so clones, with approximately 79% observed a single time. Sequences were obtained from PBMCs. The chain recombines TRBV4-3 with TRBJ1-2; no clear D. The TCR was taken from a man aged 18 to 29 in good health and CMV-seronegative. For the CDR3, the DNA is TGCGCCAGCAGCCAAGATTCCGACTCGGGTGGCTACACCTTC. Its protein is CASSQDSDSGGYTF.